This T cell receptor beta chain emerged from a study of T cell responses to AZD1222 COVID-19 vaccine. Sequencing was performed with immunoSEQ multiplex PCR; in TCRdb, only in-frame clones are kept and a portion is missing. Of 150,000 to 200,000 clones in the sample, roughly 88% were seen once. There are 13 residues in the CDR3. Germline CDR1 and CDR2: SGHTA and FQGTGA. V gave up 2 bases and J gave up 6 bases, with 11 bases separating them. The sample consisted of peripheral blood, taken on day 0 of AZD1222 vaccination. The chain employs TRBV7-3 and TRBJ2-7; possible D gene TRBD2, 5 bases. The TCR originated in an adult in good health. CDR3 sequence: CASSLYEGTEQYF. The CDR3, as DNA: TGTGCCAGCAGCTTATATGAGGGTACCGAGCAGTACTTC. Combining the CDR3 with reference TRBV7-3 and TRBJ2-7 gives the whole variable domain GAGVSQTPSNKVTEKGKYVELRCDPISGHTALYWYRQSLGQGPEFLIYFQGTGAADDSGLPNDRFFAVRPEGSVSTLKIQRTERGDSAVYLCASSLYEGTEQYFGPGTRLTVT.